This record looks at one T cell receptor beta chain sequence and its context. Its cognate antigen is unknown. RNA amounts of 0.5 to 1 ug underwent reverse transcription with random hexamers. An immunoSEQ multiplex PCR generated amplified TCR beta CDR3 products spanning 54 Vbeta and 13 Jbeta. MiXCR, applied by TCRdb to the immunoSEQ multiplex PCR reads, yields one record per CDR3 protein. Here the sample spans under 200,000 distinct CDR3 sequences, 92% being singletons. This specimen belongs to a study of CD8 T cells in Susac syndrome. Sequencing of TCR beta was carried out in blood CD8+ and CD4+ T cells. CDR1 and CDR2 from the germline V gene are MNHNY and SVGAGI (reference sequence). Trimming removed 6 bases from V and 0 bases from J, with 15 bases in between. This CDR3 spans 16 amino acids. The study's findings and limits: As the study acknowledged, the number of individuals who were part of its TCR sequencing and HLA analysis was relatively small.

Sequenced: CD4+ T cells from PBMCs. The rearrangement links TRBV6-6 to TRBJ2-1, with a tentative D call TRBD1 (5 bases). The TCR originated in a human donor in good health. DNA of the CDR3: TGTGCCAGCAGCCCAGGGAATCCGGGCTCCTACAATGAGCAGTTCTTC. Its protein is CASSPGNPGSYNEQFF.